This is a list of T cell receptor beta chains from one sample in a study of OX40 agonist ivuxolimab in advanced cancers. Generated by immunoSEQ multiplex PCR, the TCRdb table keeps only in-frame clones and is missing some. The sample gives tens of thousands of clones, about 89% of which show up once; about 5.6% is in the top ten. The sequencing here drew on CD4+ or CD8+ T cells sorted from blood, taken in a trial of the OX40 agonist ivuxolimab. The receptors derive from an adult with an advanced solid tumor such as melanoma, head and neck, liver or kidney cancer. CDR3s include the opening cysteine and the closing phenylalanine or tryptophan. A D gene is named only where the DNA matches it firmly. Clone size is stated in some rows and not others, as once, few, many or a class when expanded.

d_gene	j_gene	len	v_gene	abundance	CDR3nt	CDR3aa
NA	TRBJ1-2	14	TRBV11-3	NA	TGTGCCAGCAGCTTAGATGTCAGGGCAAATGGCTACACCTTC	CASSLDVRANGYTF
NA	TRBJ2-1	12	TRBV30	NA	TGTGCCTGGAGTCGGAGGGACAATGAGCAGTTCTTC	CAWSRRDNEQFF
NA	TRBJ2-2	16	TRBV5-4	NA	TGTGCCAGCAGCTTGGATGTGACAGCTGGTACCGGGGAGCTGTTTTTT	CASSLDVTAGTGELFF
NA	TRBJ2-2	17	TRBV7-3	NA	TGTGCCAGCAGCATATCAGGGAGACAGAAGAACACCGGGGAGCTGTTTTTT	CASSISGRQKNTGELFF
NA	TRBJ2-2	14	TRBV6-1	NA	TGTGCCAGCAGTGAACTGTGGGGTGTCGGGGAGCTGTTTTTT	CASSELWGVGELFF
NA	TRBJ2-3	15	TRBV5-1	NA	TGCGCCAGCAGCTTGGCAGCGGTCCTCACAGATACGCAGTATTTT	CASSLAAVLTDTQYF
NA	TRBJ2-2	14	TRBV6-1	NA	TGTGCCAGCCGTGACAGGGCGGGGGCCGGGGAGCTGTTTTTT	CASRDRAGAGELFF
NA	TRBJ2-2	12	TRBV7-3	NA	TGTGCCAGCAGCTTACGGGGCGGGGAGCTGTTTTTT	CASSLRGGELFF
NA	TRBJ2-7	14	TRBV5-6	NA	TGTGCCAGCAGCTTGGACCCCAAGACCTACGAGCAGTACTTC	CASSLDPKTYEQYF
NA	TRBJ1-2	14	TRBV5-6	NA	TGTGCCAGCAGCTCGCCTAGACAGAACTATGGCTACACCTTC	CASSSPRQNYGYTF
NA	TRBJ1-1	13	TRBV27	NA	TGTGCCAGCAGTTTATCAGGTCTTGGGGCAGCTTTCTTT	CASSLSGLGAAFF
TRBD2	TRBJ2-7	14	TRBV30	NA	TGTGCCTGGAGCCGGCGGACTAGCGGGAGGGCCTTGTACTTC	CAWSRRTSGRALYF
NA	TRBJ1-2	14	TRBV6-5	NA	TGTGTCACGCGGCGGGGGGGCTTAAACTATGGCTACACCTTC	CVTRRGGLNYGYTF
NA	TRBJ1-2	14	TRBV10-2	once	TGCGCCAGCAGTCCCACGACCTCCACCTATGGCTACACCTTC	CASSPTTSTYGYTF
NA	TRBJ1-1	14	TRBV2	once	TGTGCCAGCAGTGATACCGGATGGCCTATTGAAGCTTTCTTT	CASSDTGWPIEAFF
NA	TRBJ2-4	12	TRBV19	NA	TGTGCCAGTAGTCCGGACGGTCCCATTCAGTACTTC	CASSPDGPIQYF
NA	TRBJ2-7	17	TRBV5-3	NA	TGTGCCAGAAGCCGTCTCTCCAGGGAGCATAGCTCCTACGAGCAGTACTTC	CARSRLSREHSSYEQYF
TRBD2	TRBJ2-1	15	TRBV9	NA	TGTGCCAGCAGCGTAGCCGGGAGGCCCGACAATGAGCAGTTCTTC	CASSVAGRPDNEQFF
NA	TRBJ1-3	16	TRBV6-5	NA	TGTGCCAGCAGTTACTCGAGCAGGGTTGGAGGAAACACCATATATTTT	CASSYSSRVGGNTIYF
NA	TRBJ1-4	16	TRBV28	NA	TGTGCCAGCAGCGTCCCTCTTTACAGGAATAATGAAAAACTGTTTTTT	CASSVPLYRNNEKLFF
NA	TRBJ2-7	14	TRBV7-9	NA	TGTGCCAGCAGCTTAGATAGGGGGGCCGGCGAGCAGTACTTC	CASSLDRGAGEQYF
TRBD1	TRBJ1-3	15	TRBV7-6	NA	TGTGCCAGCAGCTTAGGACAGGGGTACGGAAACACCATATATTTT	CASSLGQGYGNTIYF
NA	TRBJ2-6	14	TRBV28	NA	TGTGCCAGCAGTTCCGGACCTGGGGCCAACGTCCTGACTTTC	CASSSGPGANVLTF
NA	TRBJ2-1	13	TRBV4-2	NA	TGTGCCAGCAGCCAAGTATTCGGGACTGAGCAGTTCTTC	CASSQVFGTEQFF
NA	TRBJ2-6	17	TRBV5-4	NA	TGTGCCAGCAGCCCGGGACTGGAAAGGGGCCTGGCCAACGTCCTGACTTTC	CASSPGLERGLANVLTF
NA	TRBJ2-1	17	TRBV11-2	NA	TGTGCCAGCAGCCAAGGTCCGGGGCAGGGGACCTACAATGAGCAGTTCTTC	CASSQGPGQGTYNEQFF
NA	TRBJ1-2	15	TRBV11-2	NA	TGTGCCAGCAGCCCCACGCGGACTTTGGGCTATGGCTACACCTTC	CASSPTRTLGYGYTF
TRBD2	TRBJ2-7	13	TRBV5-1	NA	TGCGCCAGCAGCTTGAGCGGGATTTACGAGCAGTACTTC	CASSLSGIYEQYF
NA	TRBJ2-7	13	TRBV29-1	once	TGCAGCGTTGAAGATAGTCAGATCTACGAGCAGTACTTC	CSVEDSQIYEQYF
NA	TRBJ1-3	13	TRBV7-2	NA	TGTGCCAGCAGCACCCACTCAGGAAACACCATATATTTT	CASSTHSGNTIYF
NA	TRBJ1-2	10	TRBV20-1	NA	TGCAGTGCCGAGGATGGGCGCTACACCTTC	CSAEDGRYTF
TRBD1	TRBJ1-4	15	TRBV5-6	NA	TGTGCCAGCAGCTCTGGGGATAGCAGGGGGGAAAAACTGTTTTTT	CASSSGDSRGEKLFF
NA	TRBJ2-1	12	TRBV5-5	NA	TGTGCCAGCAGCTTCTCCGGATTCAATGAGTTCTTC	CASSFSGFNEFF
TRBD2	TRBJ2-7	13	TRBV25-1	few	TGTGCCAGCAGAGCTAGCGGCTCCTACGAGCAGTACTTC	CASRASGSYEQYF
TRBD2	TRBJ2-5	16	TRBV6-1	NA	TGTGCCAGCAGTGAAATCACTAGCGGGAACCAAGAGACCCAGTACTTC	CASSEITSGNQETQYF
NA	TRBJ1-5	16	TRBV10-3	NA	TGTGCCATCAGTGATGCAGGGGCGAATCCCAATCAGCCCCAGCATTTT	CAISDAGANPNQPQHF
NA	TRBJ2-1	11	TRBV6-1	NA	TGTGCCAGCAGTGAGATCCCGGCGCAGTTCTTC	CASSEIPAQFF